Listed below are T cell receptor beta chains from one sample, sequenced in a study of cytotoxic CD8 clonotypes in ibrutinib-treated CLL. Only in-frame clones appear in the TCRdb table, and some are missing; sequencing was by immunoSEQ multiplex PCR. Among under 200,000 clones listed, 84% were seen once. This sample comprised PBMCs, obtained after 24 months of ibrutinib treatment. The receptor source for this set is a human donor with chronic lymphocytic leukemia. The CDR3 runs from the conserved cysteine through the conserved F or W. The D gene is left open where the match is weak. The size field is filled for only some rows; it gives once, few, many or a size class.

-	TRBJ2-2	TRBD2	TRBV11-3	18	TGTGCCAGCAGCCCGGGACTAGCGGGAGGTTGGAGGTCCGGGGAGCTGTTTTTT	CASSPGLAGGWRSGELFF
-	TRBJ1-5	TRBD1	TRBV28	18	TGTGCCAGCAGGATTCCGGGTCAGGGGGCGATGAGCAATCAGCCCCAGCATTTT	CASRIPGQGAMSNQPQHF
-	TRBJ2-1	TRBD2	TRBV7-2	16	TGTGCCAGCAGCTTAGGGGGGGGGACCCTAGGGACTGAGCAGTTCTTC	CASSLGGGTLGTEQFF
-	TRBJ2-2	-	TRBV28	16	TGTGCCAGCAGCGAGAGGGACCAGGGGAACACCGGGGAGCTGTTTTTT	CASSERDQGNTGELFF
-	TRBJ1-1	-	TRBV6-5	11	TGTGCCAGCCACGAGGCCTTACGGGCTTTCTTT	CASHEALRAFF
-	TRBJ2-1	TRBD2	TRBV11-3	18	TGTGCCAGCAGCTTAGGCGTGCTAGCGGGAGACTCCTACAATGAGCAGTTCTTC	CASSLGVLAGDSYNEQFF
-	TRBJ1-3	-	TRBV7-9	15	TGTGCCAGCAGCCCACAGGGTCTGGATGGAAACACCATATATTTT	CASSPQGLDGNTIYF
-	TRBJ2-7	TRBD2	TRBV7-2	18	TGTGCCAGCAGCCGACCTGGGACTAGCGGGACGGGGTCCTACGAGCAGTACTTC	CASSRPGTSGTGSYEQYF
once	TRBJ2-7	TRBD2	TRBV4-3	15	TGCGCCAGCAGCCTAGGACTAGCGGAGCTCTACGAGCAGTACTTC	CASSLGLAELYEQYF
once	TRBJ2-5	-	TRBV7-8	16	TGTGCCAGCAGCCCTCGTGTACGGGCTCTCCAAGAGACCCAGTACTTC	CASSPRVRALQETQYF
-	TRBJ2-6	-	TRBV18	19	TGTGCCAGCTCACCAATTCAGCAGGGGGGAAGCTCTGGGGCCAACGTCCTGACTTTC	CASSPIQQGGSSGANVLTF
-	TRBJ2-1	TRBD1	TRBV10-1	16	TGCGCCAGCAGTGCGGGACAGCATCTTACCTACAATGAGCAGTTCTTC	CASSAGQHLTYNEQFF
-	TRBJ2-5	-	TRBV7-9	14	TGTGCCAGCAGCCGTAATGGCGGGCAAGAGACCCAGTACTTC	CASSRNGGQETQYF
once	TRBJ1-2	-	TRBV18	15	TGTGCCAGCTCACCGACGCAGGGCGAAAACTATGGCTACACCTTC	CASSPTQGENYGYTF
-	TRBJ2-1	-	TRBV6-1	15	TGTGCCAGCGTGCAGGGGACGGTCTCCTACAATGAGCAGTTCTTC	CASVQGTVSYNEQFF
-	TRBJ2-7	-	TRBV19	15	TGTGCCAGTAGTATAAGTCCGGGCCCGATAAACGAGCAGTACTTC	CASSISPGPINEQYF
-	TRBJ1-1	TRBD1	TRBV18	16	TGTGCCAGCTCACCACCGGCAGGGGGTCGGAACACTGAAGCTTTCTTT	CASSPPAGGRNTEAFF
once	TRBJ2-2	-	TRBV6-5	14	TGTGCCAGCAGTTTAGGGGCTAACACCGGGGAGCTGTTTTTT	CASSLGANTGELFF
-	TRBJ2-1	-	TRBV6-1	15	TGTGCCAGCAGAGCTAGTGCTCAATACTACAATGAGCAGTTCTTC	CASRASAQYYNEQFF
-	TRBJ1-2	-	TRBV29-1	15	TGCAGCGTTGGAAAGCAGGGAAACTTTAACTATGGCTACACCTTC	CSVGKQGNFNYGYTF
-	TRBJ2-2	TRBD2	TRBV7-2	16	TGTGCCAGCAGCTTGCTTGCGGGAGGAGTAGTCGGGGAGCTGTTTTTT	CASSLLAGGVVGELFF
-	TRBJ2-7	-	TRBV7-3	14	TGTGCCAGCAGCAGAAACCGGGTGACCTACGAGCAGTACTTC	CASSRNRVTYEQYF
-	TRBJ2-5	TRBD2	TRBV5-1	15	TGCGCCAGCGGCTATAGCGGGGGGGCCCGGGAGACCCAGTACTTC	CASGYSGGARETQYF
few	TRBJ1-2	TRBD1	TRBV30	18	TGTGCCTGGAAGGCTATCCACGGACAGGGCCGAAAATTCTATGGCTACACCTTC	CAWKAIHGQGRKFYGYTF
-	TRBJ2-1	-	TRBV6-6	12	TGTGCCAGCAGAACCGGTGGCGATGAGCAGTTCTTC	CASRTGGDEQFF